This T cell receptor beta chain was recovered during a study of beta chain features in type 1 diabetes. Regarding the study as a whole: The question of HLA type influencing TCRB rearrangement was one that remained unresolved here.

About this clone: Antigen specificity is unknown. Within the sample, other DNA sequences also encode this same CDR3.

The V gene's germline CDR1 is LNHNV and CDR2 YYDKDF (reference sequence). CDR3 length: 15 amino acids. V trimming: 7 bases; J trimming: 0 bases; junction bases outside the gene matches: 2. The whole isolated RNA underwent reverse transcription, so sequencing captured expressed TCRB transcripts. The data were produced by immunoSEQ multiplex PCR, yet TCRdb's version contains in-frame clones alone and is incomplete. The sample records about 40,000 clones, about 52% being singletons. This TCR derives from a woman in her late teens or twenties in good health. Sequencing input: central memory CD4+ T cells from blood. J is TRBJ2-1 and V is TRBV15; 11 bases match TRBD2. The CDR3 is CATIAGGSSYNEQFF. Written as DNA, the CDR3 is TGTGCCACCATAGCGGGGGGGAGCTCCTACAATGAGCAGTTCTTC.